The source of this T cell receptor (beta chain) is a study of T cells in Graves' hyperthyroidism and ophthalmopathy. Researchers took RNA transcripts and amplified the TCR beta CDR3 regions from them. The HTBI set primed first-round TCR CDR3 RT-PCR. TCRdb reprocessed the multiplex PCR reads via MiXCR and lists one record per CDR3 protein. The data show approximately 590,000 distinct CDR3 sequences, about 15% seen once. The hyperthyroidism patients had all been newly diagnosed, and their disease duration was under 2 months. Their ages ranged from 18 to 65 years. Diagnoses used clinical symptoms, serum thyroxine and TRAb, thyroid ultrasound and orbital computed tomography. Sequenced sample: blood. This TCR came from a young woman with Graves' hyperthyroidism.

The CDR3 reads CASSFRSNTGELFF. The CDR3 DNA reads TGTGCCAGCAGTTTCAGGTCGAACACCGGGGAGCTGTTTTTT. This chain connects TRBV12-3 or TRBV12-4 to TRBJ2-2; D call uncertain. This CDR3 has 14 amino acids. Trimming shortened V by 3 bases and J by 0 bases, and 5 bases separated the two germline ends.